The next 21 T cell receptor beta chains were all read from a single sample in a study of blood T cell repertoires in COVID-19. The table came from immunoSEQ multiplex PCR; TCRdb's copy has only in-frame clones and leaves some out. The data show about 150,000 clones, about nine tenths seen once. Material for sequencing was PBMCs or T cells enriched from blood (not recorded which). These receptors originate from a woman in her 40s who had been exposed to COVID-19.

The chain couples TRBV4-2 to TRBJ2-5, with a possible D match to TRBD1 (5 bases). V was cut by 4 bases and J by 0 bases, with 12 bases left in between. Looked up from germline, CDR1 is LGHNA and CDR2 is YNFKEQ. The CDR3 runs to 15 residues. CDR3 coding DNA: TGTGCCAGCAGCCCTTCACAGGTGTACCAAGAGACCCAGTACTTC. Protein sequence: CASSPSQVYQETQYF.

The chain is built from TRBV27 and TRBJ2-5; 8 positions match TRBD2. Germline V lookup: CDR1 MNHEY, CDR2 SMNVEV (reference sequence). V lost 2 bases and J lost 0; bases outside the gene matches: 11. The CDR3 is 18 amino acids. This CDR3 is CASSLGVAGRSHQETQYF. The DNA of the CDR3 is TGTGCCAGCAGTTTAGGCGTAGCGGGAAGGTCCCACCAAGAGACCCAGTACTTC.

The V gene is TRBV7-2, the J gene TRBJ1-2, with 8 bases lining up with TRBD1. Looked up from germline, CDR1 is SGHTA and CDR2 is FQGNSA. The CDR3 covers 14 residues. Germline trimming cut 3 bases from V and 8 bases from J; bases unmatched to any gene: 8. The CDR3: CASSLAGGSIGYTF. In DNA, the CDR3 is TGTGCCAGCAGCTTGGCAGGGGGCTCTATAGGCTACACCTTC.

This chain joins TRBV20-1 and TRBJ1-1; no clear D. The V end was cut by 3 bases, the J end by 3 bases, with 8 bases between. The CDR3 is 12 residues long. Germline V gene sequence: CDR1 DFQATT, CDR2 SNEGSKA (reference sequence). The CDR3 sequence is CSASVSDTEAFF. CDR3 coding DNA: TGCAGTGCTAGTGTGTCCGACACTGAAGCTTTCTTT.

The chain links TRBV7-9 to TRBJ2-7, with D perhaps TRBD1 (5 bases). CDR3 length: 12 amino acids. Germline lookup yields CDR1 SEHNR and CDR2 FQNEAQ (reference sequence). Trimming pared 7 bases from V and 4 bases from J, leaving 11 bases between. CDR3 nucleotide sequence: TGTGCCAGCAACCGACAGAAATACGAGCAGTACTTC. Translated: CASNRQKYEQYF.

The genes are TRBV20-1 and TRBJ1-1; the D is unclear. The CDR3 runs 10 residues. The V gene lost 6 bases and the J gene lost 13 bases, with 15 bases spanning the gap. Per the germline V gene, CDR1 is DFQATT and CDR2 is SNEGSKA (reference sequence). The CDR3 here is CSASDTRGFF. CDR3 nucleotide sequence: TGCAGTGCCAGCGACACCCGGGGTTTCTTT.

The chain uses TRBV9 and TRBJ2-7; the D is unclear. Trimming took 0 bases from V and 5 from J, leaving 12 bases between them. Germline lookup yields CDR1 SGDLS and CDR2 YYNGEE. The length of the CDR3 is 14 residues. CDR3 protein: CASSVGVAADEQYF. CDR3 coding DNA: TGTGCCAGCAGCGTAGGTGTCGCTGCGGACGAGCAGTACTTC.

The chain combines TRBV10-2 with TRBJ1-6, with 7 bases lining up with TRBD1. Germline V gives CDR1 WSHSY, CDR2 SAAADI. V lost 5 bases, J lost 9 bases, and 13 bases stayed unmatched. The CDR3 loop spans 16 amino acids. The CDR3 DNA follows: TGCGCCAGCAGTTCAATAAAAGGGGGCGCGGGTTCACCCCTCCACTTT. The encoded protein is CASSSIKGGAGSPLHF.

The rearrangement links TRBV10-3 to TRBJ2-2; TRBD2 might be the D (5 bases). CDR3 length: 16 amino acids. The V end lost 2 bases, the J end lost 4 bases, and 14 bases lay between the germline ends. CDR1 and CDR2 (germline): ENHRY, SYGVKD. For the CDR3, the DNA is TGTGCCATCAGTGAGGAGTGGTGGGAGTTCACCGGGGAGCTGTTTTTT. Protein sequence: CAISEEWWEFTGELFF.

The J gene is TRBJ2-1, the V gene TRBV7-2; D might be TRBD2 (5 bases). V lost 1 base to trimming and J lost 0 bases, with 13 bases between them. Germline loops: CDR1 SGHTA, CDR2 FQGNSA. The CDR3 runs 17 residues. CDR3 loop: CASSLVPGKGSYNEQFF. The CDR3, as DNA: TGTGCCAGCAGCTTAGTTCCCGGGAAGGGCTCCTACAATGAGCAGTTCTTC.

This chain links TRBV19 with TRBJ1-5, with D perhaps matching TRBD1 (5 bases). V was shortened by 1 base and J by 4 bases, with 14 bases between the two germline ends. Looked up from germline, CDR1 is LNHDA and CDR2 is SQIVND (reference sequence). The CDR3 has 16 amino acids. The CDR3, as DNA: TGTGCCAGTAGTATAGGGACACCCGGTTCGAATCAGCCCCAGCATTTT. Its translation: CASSIGTPGSNQPQHF.

J is TRBJ2-7 and V is TRBV6-6; D remains unclear. This CDR3 contains 13 residues. Trimming shortened V by 5 bases and J by 5 bases, and 13 bases separated the two germline ends. From germline, CDR1 is MNHNY and CDR2 SVGAGI (reference sequence). In DNA form, the CDR3 reads TGTGCCAGCAGTCGACGTGTAATCGACGAGCAGTACTTC. Its translation is CASSRRVIDEQYF.

This chain's CDR3 is CSASKGSYTYEQYF. CDR3 coding DNA: TGCAGTGCTAGTAAGGGGTCATACACCTACGAGCAGTACTTC. The chain links TRBV20-1 to TRBJ2-7, with a possible D match to TRBD1 (5 bases). Trimming took 3 bases from V and 2 from J, leaving 14 bases between them. The germline V gene encodes CDR1 DFQATT and CDR2 SNEGSKA (reference sequence). CDR3 length equals 14 residues.

The rearrangement links TRBV7-2 to TRBJ2-3; D gene uncertain. V gave up 1 base and J gave up 4 bases, with 9 bases separating them. Germline values: CDR1 SGHTA, CDR2 FQGNSA. This CDR3 region has 14 residues. The CDR3 loop reads CASSLGRSADTQYF. In DNA form, the CDR3 reads TGTGCCAGCAGCTTAGGTCGCTCAGCAGATACGCAGTATTTT.

The chain couples TRBV2 to TRBJ1-4; D is perhaps TRBD1 (6 bases). Trimming removed 4 bases from V and 2 bases from J, with 14 bases in between. This CDR3 has 16 residues. CDR1 and CDR2 from the germline V gene are SNHLY and FYNNEI. The CDR3, as DNA: TGTGCCAGCAGTGCGACAGGATTCGCGACTAATGAAAAACTGTTTTTT. It encodes CASSATGFATNEKLFF. Complete variable domain (other parts from reference TRBV2 and TRBJ1-4): EPEVTQTPSHQVTQMGQEVILRCVPISNHLYFYWYRQILGQKVEFLVSFYNNEISEKSEIFDDQFSVERPDGSNFTLKIRSTKLEDSAMYFCASSATGFATNEKLFFGSGTQLSVL.

The rearrangement links TRBV7-9 to TRBJ2-7; a weak D match, TRBD1 (6 bases). The germline gives CDR1 SEHNR, CDR2 FQNEAQ (reference sequence). V gave up 7 bases and J gave up 5 bases, with 12 bases separating them. The CDR3 spans 12 residues. CDR3 residues: CASTGTGNEQYF. The DNA of the CDR3 is TGTGCCAGCACGGGAACAGGGAACGAGCAGTACTTC.

A note on this clone: Other nucleotide sequences in the sample specify the same CDR3. The chain employs TRBV7-9 and TRBJ1-1; the D gene is possibly TRBD1 (6 bases). Germline V lookup: CDR1 SEHNR, CDR2 FQNEAQ (reference sequence). The CDR3 has 15 residues. Trimming took off 1 base at V and 3 bases at J, with 12 bases between the two ends. The CDR3 DNA sequence: TGTGCCAGCAGCTTAGGGCAGGGGAGGGACACTGAAGCTTTCTTT. Translated: CASSLGQGRDTEAFF.

V gene TRBV3-1 (or the pseudogene TRBV3-2) combines with J gene TRBJ1-3, with D possibly matching TRBD1 (6 bases). V lost 5 bases and J lost 4, with 12 bases in between. The V gene's germline CDR1 is LGHDT and CDR2 YNNKEL (reference sequence). The CDR3 has 14 amino acids. The CDR3 reads CASSEQGLGNTIYF. CDR3 coding DNA: TGTGCCAGCAGCGAACAGGGTCTCGGAAACACCATATATTTT.

This chain joins TRBV7-9 and TRBJ2-1; perhaps TRBD1 as D (5 bases). The CDR3 spans 17 residues. Germline V gene data show CDR1 as SEHNR and CDR2 as FQNEAQ (reference sequence). V was cut by 2 bases and J by 0 bases, with 14 bases left in between. In DNA, the CDR3 is TGTGCCAGCAGCTTAAGTGGGGCACTGAGCTCCTACAATGAGCAGTTCTTC. Encoded protein: CASSLSGALSSYNEQFF.

This clone was seen only once. The chain links TRBV9 to TRBJ2-7; possibly TRBD2 for D (6 bases). Trimming took off 4 bases at V and 3 bases at J, with 14 bases between the two ends. CDR3 length equals 14 residues. Germline CDR1 reads SGDLS; CDR2 reads YYNGEE. The CDR3 DNA reads TGTGCCAGCAGCCCTCCCGGGAGTTACTACGAGCAGTACTTC. Translating gives CASSPPGSYYEQYF.

This sequence joins TRBV15 and TRBJ2-7, with TRBD1 matching 8 bases. The V gene end was trimmed by 0 bases and the J gene end by 3 bases; junction bases not matched to a gene: 4. The CDR3 loop spans 15 amino acids. Per the germline V gene, CDR1 is LNHNV and CDR2 is YYDKDF (reference sequence). For the CDR3, the DNA is TGTGCCACCAGCAGAGATAAAGGACAGGGCTACGAGCAGTACTTC. It yields the protein CATSRDKGQGYEQYF.